The clone carrying this T cell receptor (beta chain) occurred many times. As yet, its antigen is unknown. By quantitative 5'-RACE with molecular barcodes, the TCR beta libraries were made. TCRdb independently ran MiXCR on the 5' RACE reads; one entry per CDR3 protein. The data show approximately 520,000 distinct CDR3 sequences, with approximately 5.3% seen just once and approximately 3.5% held by the top ten. V was pared by 5 bases and J by 5 bases, with 10 bases of the junction left unmatched. The CDR3 covers 17 residues. Germline V gene data show CDR1 as SEHNR and CDR2 as FQNEAQ (reference sequence). The sample belongs to a study of CD8 T cells in ankylosing spondylitis. Study outcomes and limitations: It appeared that ankylosing spondylitis blood was characterized by a TCR beta motif of about 8 highly homologous variants. A number of the motif variants had already been described in reactive arthritis synovial fluid and blood.

The clonotype originates from a male donor with ankylosing spondylitis. The sequencing sample was made of blood, either unsorted or a sorted T cell fraction (not recorded which). The chain combines TRBV7-9 with TRBJ2-3; 13 positions agree with TRBD2. As DNA, the CDR3 is TGTGCCAGCAGCCCCCGAGGACTAGCGGGGGCAAAAGATACGCAGTATTTT. Its translation is CASSPRGLAGAKDTQYF.